This TCR beta chain was profiled in a study of blood T cell repertoires in COVID-19. CDR1 is LGHDT, CDR2 YNNKEL, per germline (reference sequence). V shed 4 bases and J shed 5 bases, with 20 bases lying between them. This CDR3 has 16 residues. This clone was seen only once. Data came from immunoSEQ multiplex PCR; TCRdb stores just in-frame clones and leaves some out. The sample lists 150,000 to 200,000 clones, around 94% occurring once. The specimen sequenced was peripheral blood. This clonotype was obtained from a young man with COVID-19, enrolled during active disease. The V and J genes are TRBV3-1 (or the pseudogene TRBV3-2) and TRBJ1-2; D is uncertain. CDR3 amino acids: CASSLREWERSYGYTF. CDR3 nucleotide sequence: TGTGCCAGCAGCCTGAGGGAGTGGGAAAGATCATATGGCTACACCTTC.